This is a list of T cell receptor beta chains from one sample in a study of T-cell reconstitution after alpha-beta-depleted transplantation in children. TCRdb recomputed calls from the PCR reads with MiXCR, one row per CDR3 protein. The sample records 4,000 to 6,000 distinct CDR3 sequences, approximately 7% being singletons. This sample comprised PBMCs, mostly from graft donor cells, obtained 60 days after TCRalphabeta/CD19-depleted stem cell transplant. The receptor set was obtained from a boy in the first two years of life who had a stem cell transplant for SCID, so the T cells may come from the graft donor. CDR3s include the opening cysteine and the closing phenylalanine or tryptophan. D genes are given only for firm matches. Only some rows state a clone size, as once, few, many or a class for expanded clones.

v_call	clone_size	d_call	j_call	cdr3_aa	cdr3_nt
TRBV3-1	medium-sized	TRBD1	TRBJ2-2	CASSHLDRGRDTGELFF	TGTGCCAGCAGCCACCTCGACAGGGGGCGCGACACCGGGGAGCTGTTTTTT
TRBV5-1	many	-	TRBJ1-1	CARIGARGTEAFF	TGCGCCAGAATTGGGGCACGGGGGACTGAAGCTTTCTTT
TRBV20-1	medium-sized	-	TRBJ1-2	CSASKGVPEDYGYTF	TGCAGTGCTAGCAAAGGGGTACCGGAGGACTATGGCTACACCTTC
TRBV6-5	medium-sized	-	TRBJ1-1	CASSLKRQQAFF	TGTGCCAGCAGTTTGAAGAGACAGCAAGCTTTCTTT
TRBV27	many	-	TRBJ1-6	CASSFRRNSPLHF	TGTGCCAGCAGTTTTCGCCGTAATTCACCCCTCCACTTT
TRBV14	medium-sized	-	TRBJ1-2	CASRGTNGYTF	TGTGCCAGCAGAGGGACAAATGGCTACACCTTC
TRBV6-5	medium-sized	TRBD1	TRBJ1-2	CATGQGRENGYTF	TGTGCCACAGGACAGGGTAGGGAAAATGGCTACACCTTC
TRBV27	many	TRBD1	TRBJ1-6	CASSSQGASSPLHF	TGTGCCAGCAGTTCACAGGGGGCTAGTTCACCCCTCCACTTT
TRBV29-1	medium-sized	-	TRBJ1-2	CSVVGSELGANYGYTF	TGCAGCGTTGTCGGAAGTGAATTGGGGGCTAACTATGGCTACACCTTC
TRBV7-3	many	TRBD2	TRBJ2-1	CASSLKCGGTYNEQFF	TGTGCCAGCAGCTTAAAATGCGGGGGGACCTACAATGAGCAGTTCTTC
TRBV9	medium-sized	TRBD1	TRBJ1-1	CASSVTTGMNTEAFF	TGTGCCAGCAGCGTCACGACAGGGATGAACACTGAAGCTTTCTTT
TRBV5-5	many	-	TRBJ1-2	CASSFTGLYGYTF	TGTGCCAGCAGCTTTACAGGGTTATATGGCTACACCTTC
TRBV4-2	medium-sized	TRBD1	TRBJ1-2	CASSQDPAGGRGYTF	TGTGCCAGCAGCCAAGATCCGGCAGGGGGACGGGGCTACACCTTC
TRBV20-1	medium-sized	-	TRBJ2-7	CSARVHQGGNEQYF	TGCAGTGCTAGAGTGCACCAAGGGGGGAACGAGCAGTACTTC
TRBV27	many	-	TRBJ2-7	CASSLLGQSPSYEQYF	TGTGCCAGCAGTTTATTAGGACAGTCGCCTTCCTACGAGCAGTACTTC
TRBV14	medium-sized	-	TRBJ1-1	CASSSGRKNTEAFF	TGTGCCAGCAGTTCGGGCAGGAAGAATACTGAAGCTTTCTTT
TRBV10-3	medium-sized	-	TRBJ1-6	CAISGGELGPNNSPLHF	TGTGCCATCAGTGGAGGGGAGTTGGGACCTAATAATTCACCCCTCCACTTT
TRBV2	many	-	TRBJ2-7	CASSDLDLLALYEQYF	TGTGCCAGCAGTGATTTGGACTTGCTTGCGTTGTACGAGCAGTACTTC
TRBV20-1	many	TRBD2	TRBJ2-1	CCAGTSGGLSSYNEQFF	TGCTGCGCTGGGACTAGCGGGGGGCTGAGCTCCTACAATGAGCAGTTCTTC
TRBV10-1	medium-sized	-	TRBJ2-2	CASSVTRGQGTLFF	TGCGCCAGCAGTGTGACTAGAGGCCAAGGGACGCTGTTTTTT
TRBV7-9	many	TRBD1	TRBJ2-2	CASILGQLNTGELFF	TGTGCCAGCATCTTGGGACAGCTGAACACCGGGGAGCTGTTTTTT
TRBV12-3/TRBV12-4	medium-sized	-	TRBJ1-1	CASKQGATLNTEAFF	TGTGCCAGCAAGCAAGGGGCTACCCTGAACACTGAAGCTTTCTTT
TRBV11-2	medium-sized	-	TRBJ1-1	CASSPRGGMTTEAFF	TGTGCCAGCAGCCCCCGGGGGGGTATGACCACTGAAGCTTTCTTT
TRBV6-6	many	-	TRBJ1-1	CASSYSPPGPTEAFF	TGTGCCAGCAGTTACTCCCCCCCGGGCCCGACTGAAGCTTTCTTT
TRBV4-1	medium-sized	TRBD1	TRBJ2-7	CASSPGQVRNEQYF	TGCGCCAGCAGCCCGGGACAGGTTAGAAACGAGCAGTACTTC
TRBV20-1	many	-	TRBJ1-3	CSAPRGGAGNTIYF	TGCAGTGCTCCCCGGGGGGGGGCTGGAAACACCATATATTTT
TRBV6-5	many	TRBD2	TRBJ2-7	CASSYLGGDEQYF	TGTGCCAGCAGTTACTTGGGGGGGGACGAGCAGTACTTC
TRBV3-1	many	TRBD1	TRBJ2-5	CASSRGGTGSPRWTQYF	TGTGCCAGCAGCCGAGGGGGGACAGGGTCCCCCCGCTGGACCCAGTACTTC
TRBV4-1	many	TRBD1	TRBJ1-4	CASGQGDEKLFF	TGCGCCAGCGGACAGGGGGACGAAAAACTGTTTTTT
TRBV6-6	medium-sized	-	TRBJ1-5	CATSGRVNQPQHF	TGTGCCACTTCAGGGAGGGTAAATCAGCCCCAGCATTTT
TRBV3-1	-	-	TRBJ2-5	CASRWQIIMSGHNGMCSTQETQYF	TGTGCCAGCAGGTGGCAGATCATAATGTCTGGTCATAATGGGATGTGCTCGACCCAAGAGACCCAGTACTTC
TRBV3-1	-	TRBD2	TRBJ2-1	CACTNQGQREPYNEQFF	TGTGCCTGCACCAACCAGGGCCAGCGGGAACCCTACAATGAGCAGTTCTTC
TRBV1	few	-	TRBJ2-2	CTSSQMAGIHGGELFF	TGCACCAGCAGCCAAATGGCGGGGATCCACGGCGGGGAGCTGTTTTTT
TRBV10-3	medium-sized	TRBD1	TRBJ2-7	CAIMGQGRDEQYF	TGTGCCATCATGGGACAGGGTAGGGACGAGCAGTACTTC
TRBV19	-	-	TRBJ1-1	CASIMGVPEAFF	TGTGCCAGTATTATGGGGGTACCCGAAGCTTTCTTT
TRBV2	medium-sized	-	TRBJ2-7	CASVLCQQWLNEQYF	TGTGCCAGTGTCTTGTGCCAACAGTGGCTAAACGAGCAGTACTTC
TRBV5-6	medium-sized	TRBD1	TRBJ2-2	CASSSRDRNTGELFF	TGTGCCAGCAGCTCCCGGGACAGAAACACCGGGGAGCTGTTTTTT
TRBV5-6	medium-sized	TRBD2	TRBJ2-1	CASSWRLAGSYNEQFF	TGTGCCAGCAGCTGGCGATTAGCGGGGTCCTACAATGAGCAGTTCTTC
TRBV7-8	medium-sized	-	TRBJ2-7	CASSLEVSSYEQYF	TGTGCCAGCAGCTTAGAGGTGAGCTCCTACGAGCAGTACTTC
TRBV7-8	many	-	TRBJ1-2	CASSLVGGREYGYTF	TGTGCCAGCAGCTTAGTTGGCGGCAGAGAGTATGGCTACACCTTC
TRBV7-9	medium-sized	-	TRBJ1-1	CASSTGTTNTEAFF	TGTGCCAGCAGCACAGGGACTACGAACACTGAAGCTTTCTTT